A selection of T cell receptor beta chains follows, all from one sample in a study of blood T cell repertoires in COVID-19. Produced via immunoSEQ multiplex PCR; TCRdb's table is partial and in-frame only. The sample records 150,000 or so clones, roughly nine tenths being singletons. Material: PBMCs or T cells enriched from blood (not recorded which). The origin of the receptors is a woman aged 40 to 50 who had been exposed to COVID-19. Both conserved end residues are part of each CDR3. The D gene is left open where the match is weak. Clone size, where shown, is once, few, many, or a class for clones that have expanded.

. | TRBJ1-3 | . | TRBV5-8 | CASSFRQSGNTIYF | TGTGCCAGCAGCTTTCGACAGTCTGGAAACACCATATATTTT
once | TRBJ1-1 | . | TRBV5-1 | CASSLRVVTEAFF | TGCGCCAGCAGCTTGCGGGTTGTCACTGAAGCTTTCTTT
. | TRBJ1-5 | . | TRBV18 | CASSPTGGNQPQHF | TGTGCCAGCTCACCGACCGGAGGAAATCAGCCCCAGCATTTT
. | TRBJ1-5 | TRBD1 | TRBV9 | CASSGGQGDNQPQHF | TGTGCCAGCAGCGGCGGACAGGGCGATAATCAGCCCCAGCATTTT
. | TRBJ2-2 | . | TRBV12-5 | CASGIQGYTGELFF | TGTGCTAGTGGAATACAGGGATACACCGGGGAGCTGTTTTTT
. | TRBJ2-7 | . | TRBV28 | CASHRDPYEQYF | TGTGCCAGCCACAGGGACCCGTACGAGCAGTACTTC
few | TRBJ2-3 | TRBD2 | TRBV11-3 | CASSLGRSGGSAADTQYF | TGTGCCAGCAGCTTAGGGCGGTCCGGCGGGAGTGCCGCAGATACGCAGTATTTT
. | TRBJ2-2 | TRBD2 | TRBV4-3 | CASSLGLYTGELFF | TGCGCCAGCAGCTTGGGACTATACACCGGGGAGCTGTTTTTT
. | TRBJ1-4 | . | TRBV7-9 | CASSAGDKLFF | TGTGCCAGCAGCGCGGGCGACAAACTGTTTTTT
. | TRBJ1-5 | . | TRBV27 | CASSQYTTTSSNQPQHF | TGTGCCAGCAGTCAATATACGACAACTAGTAGTAATCAGCCCCAGCATTTT
. | TRBJ1-2 | . | TRBV5-1 | CASIGGMGGYTF | TGCGCCAGCATTGGAGGGATGGGCGGCTACACCTTC
. | TRBJ2-4 | TRBD2 | TRBV7-8 | CASSPNPGLGANIQYF | TGTGCCAGCAGCCCCAACCCGGGACTAGGGGCGAACATTCAGTACTTC
few | TRBJ2-3 | . | TRBV3-1/TRBV3-2 | CASRRGAGGDTQYF | TGTGCCAGCAGACGGGGGGCCGGCGGGGATACGCAGTATTTT
once | TRBJ2-5 | . | TRBV9 | CASSVGNSQETQYF | TGTGCCAGCAGCGTAGGCAACAGCCAAGAGACCCAGTACTTC
. | TRBJ2-1 | TRBD2 | TRBV7-2 | CASSNRIAGANEQFF | TGTGCCAGCAGCAACAGAATAGCGGGAGCCAATGAGCAGTTCTTC